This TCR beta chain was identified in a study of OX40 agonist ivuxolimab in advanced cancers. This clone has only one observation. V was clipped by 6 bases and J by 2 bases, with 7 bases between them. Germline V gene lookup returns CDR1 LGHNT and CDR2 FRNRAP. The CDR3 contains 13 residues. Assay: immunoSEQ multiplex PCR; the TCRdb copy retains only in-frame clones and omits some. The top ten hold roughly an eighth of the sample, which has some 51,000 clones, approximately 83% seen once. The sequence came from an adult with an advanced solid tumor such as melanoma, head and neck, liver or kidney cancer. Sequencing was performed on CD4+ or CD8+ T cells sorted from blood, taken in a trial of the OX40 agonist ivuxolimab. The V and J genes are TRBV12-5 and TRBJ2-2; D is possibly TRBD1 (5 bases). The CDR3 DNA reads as TGTGCTAGTGGCCAGGGAAACACCGGGGAGCTGTTTTTT. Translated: CASGQGNTGELFF.